The 5 T cell receptor beta chains below all came from one sample that was sequenced in a study of blood T cell repertoires in COVID-19. Sequenced by immunoSEQ multiplex PCR; TCRdb stores in-frame clones only, minus some. The top ten clones hold about 15% of a sample with 55,000 to 75,000 clones, 65% to 90% of them seen once. The source material was peripheral blood. These receptors all stem from a man aged 80 or over with active COVID-19.

The CDR3 DNA reads TGTGCCTTGCGGGACAGGGTAAACACCGGGGAGCTGTTTTTT. The encoded protein is CALRDRVNTGELFF. This chain links TRBV6-5 with TRBJ2-2; 9 bases match TRBD1. The CDR3 runs to 14 residues. Trimming at V came to 11 bases and at J to 2 bases, leaving 6 bases not matched to a gene. Germline V lookup: CDR1 MNHEY, CDR2 SVGAGI.

The chain has TRBV9 and TRBJ1-3; D unclear. This CDR3 is built from 17 residues. CDR1 SGDLS and CDR2 YYNGEE come from the germline V gene. Trimming took 4 bases from V and 0 from J, leaving 17 bases between them. CDR3 sequence (DNA): TGTGCCAGCAGCCTCACTAGTAGGTCGGTCTCTGGAAACACCATATATTTT. Residues: CASSLTSRSVSGNTIYF. Variable domain in full (rest from reference TRBV9 and TRBJ1-3): DSGVTQTPKHLITATGQRVTLRCSPRSGDLSVYWYQQSLDQGLQFLIQYYNGEERAKGNILERFSAQQFPDLHSELNLSSLELGDSALYFCASSLTSRSVSGNTIYFGEGSWLTVV.

The chain uses TRBV29-1 and TRBJ2-1, with TRBD1 identical over 8 bases. The CDR3 length is 14 residues. With 6 bases clipped from V and 4 bases from J, the junction kept 8 bases outside the gene matches. Germline CDR1 reads SQVTM; CDR2 reads ANQGSEA. DNA for the CDR3: TGCAGCGTCAACCGGGACAGGACATACAATGAGCAGTTCTTC. It is translated as CSVNRDRTYNEQFF.

The chain joins TRBV11-1 to TRBJ2-3, with 9 bases matching TRBD1. V dropped 4 bases and J dropped 4; count of bases not matched to a gene: 9. This CDR3 comprises 16 residues. Germline CDR1 SGHAT, CDR2 FQDESV (reference sequence). CDR3: CASSYGPGQGPDTQYF. As DNA, the CDR3 is TGTGCCAGCAGCTATGGACCGGGACAGGGACCAGATACGCAGTATTTT.

V and J are TRBV14 and TRBJ2-7, with TRBD1 identical over 10 bases. CDR1 and CDR2 (germline): SGHDN, FVKESK. This CDR3 contains 14 residues. The V and J ends lost 6 bases and 6 bases, in that order; junction bases with no gene match: 8. This chain's CDR3 is CASRLGQGISEQYF. The CDR3 nucleotides read TGTGCCAGCAGGTTGGGACAGGGGATAAGCGAGCAGTACTTC.